A single sample is the source of the 4 T cell receptor beta chains below, sequenced in a study of neoadjuvant anti-PD-1 for oral cavity cancer. Time point noted: after neoadjuvant nivolumab, at surgical resection. The repertoire was sequenced with immunoSEQ multiplex PCR; TCRdb's copy has only in-frame clones and lacks some. The sample lists some 31,000 clones; roughly 85% were seen once. Material: PBMCs, obtained after nivolumab (anti-PD-1) treatment. The receptors were gathered from a person aged 40 to 85 with oral cavity squamous cell carcinoma.

The chain combines TRBV10-1 with TRBJ2-1; D might be TRBD2 (5 bases). The CDR3 consists of 14 residues. The V end lost 2 bases, the J end lost 7 bases, and 12 bases lay between the germline ends. Germline values: CDR1 WNHNN, CDR2 SYGVQD (reference sequence). For the CDR3, the DNA is TGCGCCAGCAGTGAGAGGAGGACGAGGAATGAGCAGTTCTTC. Amino acid sequence: CASSERRTRNEQFF.

V usage is TRBV11-2 and J usage is TRBJ2-7; TRBD2 agrees at 9 bases. Germline CDR1 reads SGHAT; CDR2 reads FQNNGV. The V and J ends lost 4 bases and 0 bases, in that order; junction bases with no gene match: 10. The CDR3 totals 17 residues. The DNA for the CDR3 is TGTGCCAGCAGCTCCACGAGTGGTAGCGGGGGCTCCTACGAGCAGTACTTC. It translates to CASSSTSGSGGSYEQYF.

This chain joins TRBV7-8 and TRBJ2-6; TRBD1 is a possible D gene (5 bases). Deletions cut 5 bases from V and 2 bases from J, with 13 bases between. Germline CDR1 is SGHVS and CDR2 is FQNEAQ. This CDR3 has 16 residues. CDR3 in amino acids: CASSASGMAGANVLTF. CDR3 DNA sequence: TGTGCCAGCAGCGCATCAGGGATGGCTGGGGCCAACGTCCTGACTTTC.

This clone was seen more than once but under ten times. V gene TRBV5-6 combines with J gene TRBJ1-6; D gene unclear. The CDR3 runs to 13 residues. V was pared by 4 bases and J by 7 bases, with 9 bases between. CDR1 SGHDT and CDR2 YYEEEE come from the germline V gene. Here the CDR3 reads CASSNSENSPLHF. Here the CDR3 DNA reads TGTGCCAGCAGCAATTCTGAGAATTCACCCCTCCACTTT. The full variable domain, rest sourced from reference TRBV5-6 and TRBJ1-6, is DAGVTQSPTHLIKTRGQQVTLRCSPKSGHDTVSWYQQALGQGPQFIFQYYEEEERQRGNFPDRFSGHQFPNYSSELNVNALLLGDSALYLCASSNSENSPLHFGNGTRLTVT.